Below, 14 T cell receptor beta chains from the same sample are listed, as sequenced in a study of cytomegalovirus exposure and HLA in healthy donors. Method: immunoSEQ multiplex PCR; TCRdb's copy keeps in-frame clones and lacks some. The sample includes some 200,000 clones, 75% to 95% of them seen just once. The sample was PBMCs. These receptors originate from a young woman in good health and CMV-seronegative.

The J gene is TRBJ2-2, the V gene TRBV7-9, with TRBD2 matching over 7 bases. The CDR3 is 18 amino acids. Germline values: CDR1 SEHNR, CDR2 FQNEAQ (reference sequence). The V gene end was trimmed by 5 bases and the J gene end by 6 bases; junction bases not matched to a gene: 18. CDR3 amino acids: CASSAASPWREKAGELFF. DNA for the CDR3: TGTGCCAGCAGCGCAGCTTCGCCGTGGCGGGAGAAAGCCGGGGAGCTGTTTTTT.

V is TRBV27 and J is TRBJ1-2; no clear D. Trimming cost V 2 bases and J 2 bases, with 18 bases left between them. This CDR3 region has 17 residues. From germline, CDR1 is MNHEY and CDR2 SMNVEV (reference sequence). The CDR3 reads CASSLTNLGVGNYGYTF. As DNA, the CDR3 is TGTGCCAGCAGTTTAACCAACCTCGGGGTTGGCAACTATGGCTACACCTTC.

The rearrangement links TRBV5-1 to TRBJ1-2; TRBD1 aligns across 8 bases. The germline V gene encodes CDR1 SGHRS and CDR2 YFSETQ. Trimming removed 5 bases from V and 3 bases from J; junction bases left unmatched: 9. The CDR3 consists of 15 residues. The CDR3 protein is CASRPTGGIHYGYTF. CDR3 bases: TGCGCCAGCAGACCTACAGGGGGTATACACTATGGCTACACCTTC.

The chain couples TRBV27 to TRBJ2-5; D ambiguous. The CDR3 runs to 14 residues. The germline V gene encodes CDR1 MNHEY and CDR2 SMNVEV (reference sequence). V was clipped by 4 bases and J by 1 base, with 10 bases between them. The CDR3 region is CASSSPQRQETQYF. Written as DNA, the CDR3 is TGTGCCAGCAGTTCCCCCCAGCGCCAAGAGACCCAGTACTTC.

This chain uses TRBV5-1 with TRBJ2-1; D possibly corresponds to TRBD1 (5 bases). V was trimmed by 5 bases and J by 5 bases, leaving 17 bases between them. The germline gives CDR1 SGHRS, CDR2 YFSETQ. The CDR3 is 15 residues long. The CDR3 DNA reads TGCGCCAGCAGTCCTCGACCTACAGGAGACAATGAGCAGTTCTTC. It codes for CASSPRPTGDNEQFF.

The chain joins TRBV28 to TRBJ2-7; tentatively, D is TRBD2 (6 bases). Trimming cost V 7 bases and J 5 bases, with 12 bases left between them. This CDR3 spans 12 amino acids. The germline V gene has CDR1 MDHEN and CDR2 SYDVKM. The CDR3: CASTQTRDEQYF. CDR3 nucleotides: TGTGCCAGCACCCAGACTAGGGACGAGCAGTACTTC.

The chain links TRBV7-9 to TRBJ2-3; 10 nucleotides align to TRBD2. CDR1 SEHNR and CDR2 FQNEAQ come from the germline V gene (reference sequence). The CDR3 has 16 residues. V shed 0 bases and J 9 bases; nucleotides not matched to a gene: 9. Here the CDR3 reads CASSLAQGSGRRTQYF. The CDR3 nucleotides read TGTGCCAGCAGCTTAGCGCAGGGTAGCGGGAGGAGGACGCAGTATTTT.

This clone appeared a single time. The chain has TRBV27 and TRBJ2-1; 10 bases are shared with TRBD2. V was pared by 3 bases and J by 5 bases, with 4 bases of the junction left unmatched. CDR1 MNHEY and CDR2 SMNVEV come from the germline V gene (reference sequence). The CDR3 is made up of 15 amino acids. The CDR3 sequence is CASSFPLAGNNEQFF. CDR3 sequence (DNA): TGTGCCAGCAGTTTCCCACTAGCGGGAAACAATGAGCAGTTCTTC.

The V and J genes are TRBV4-1 and TRBJ2-7, with 10 bases identical to TRBD1. The V and J ends lost 2 bases and 5 bases, in that order; junction bases with no gene match: 9. Germline V gives CDR1 MGHRA, CDR2 YSYEKL. The CDR3 sequence is 16 residues long. DNA of the CDR3: TGCGCCAGCAGCCAATCGGGGACAGGGGCGATCAACGAGCAGTACTTC. This encodes CASSQSGTGAINEQYF.

The rearrangement links TRBV28 to TRBJ1-2; 8 positions agree with TRBD1. V lost 1 base and J lost 8; bases outside the gene matches: 6. The V gene's germline CDR1 is MDHEN and CDR2 SYDVKM. There are 14 residues in the CDR3. CDR3 sequence reads: CASSLSGGGGGYTF. CDR3 DNA: TGTGCCAGCAGTTTATCAGGGGGCGGAGGGGGCTACACCTTC.

This clone was observed once. This chain links TRBV18 with TRBJ1-2, with TRBD1 matching 10 bases. Looked up from germline, CDR1 is KGHSH and CDR2 is LQKENI. The CDR3 is made up of 14 amino acids. The junction had 1 base not matched to a gene; V was cut back by 0 bases and J by 6 bases. In DNA form, the CDR3 reads TGTGCCAGCTCACCACCGACAGGGGGCAATGGCTACACCTTC. Its translation is CASSPPTGGNGYTF.

CDR3 sequence (DNA): TGCGCCAGCAGTGATCCCTTCCTAGGGAGGGCAAGAGGCGAGCAGTACTTC. Encoded protein: CASSDPFLGRARGEQYF. The V call is TRBV10-2, the J call TRBJ2-7; 7 bases are a match to TRBD2. The CDR3 has 17 residues. Germline V gene lookup returns CDR1 WSHSY and CDR2 SAAADI. Germline trimming cut 3 bases from V and 6 bases from J; bases unmatched to any gene: 17.

The gene calls are TRBV9 and TRBJ2-6; maybe TRBD2 (6 bases). The germline gives CDR1 SGDLS, CDR2 YYNGEE. Trimming shortened V by 1 base and J by 2 bases, and 10 bases separated the two germline ends. The CDR3 is made up of 16 amino acids. This CDR3 reads CASSVPGGTGANVLTF. The CDR3 bases are TGTGCCAGCAGCGTACCTGGGGGGACTGGGGCCAACGTCCTGACTTTC.

The chain has TRBV5-6 and TRBJ1-2; the D gene is possibly TRBD1 (5 bases). The CDR3 sequence is 14 residues long. Germline CDR1 reads SGHDT; CDR2 reads YYEEEE. V gave up 4 bases and J gave up 7 bases, with 17 bases separating them. CDR3 DNA: TGTGCCAGCAGCCTAGAACAGGCCCCGATTGGCTACACCTTC. It is translated as CASSLEQAPIGYTF.